One and the same sample provided the 15 T cell receptor beta chains below, sequenced in a study of post-analysis software for immune sequencing data. Findings and limits, study-wide: Five or six TRBV segments were significantly more frequent in patients than in controls. TRBV5-6, TRBV5-1 and TRBV20-1 were among these segments.

Their antigen targets remain unknown. Every TCR beta cDNA library bore unique molecular identifiers. TCRdb reanalysed the PCR reads using MiXCR and keeps one entry per CDR3 protein. The sample holds 450,000 to 650,000 distinct CDR3 sequences, about 40% seen once. The sample consisted of blood. The receptor set was obtained from a girl aged 5-17 years with multiple sclerosis.

The rearrangement uses TRBV4-1 and TRBJ2-7, with D hard to call. Germline CDR1 and CDR2: MGHRA and YSYEKL. CDR3 size: 14 residues. Trimming removed 0 bases at V and 0 bases at J, with 6 bases between. In nucleotides, the CDR3 is TGCGCCAGCAGCCAAGAAAGATCCTCCTACGAGCAGTACTTC. This encodes CASSQERSSYEQYF.

Turning to this clonotype: Just one base apart from a much larger clone, this may be a read error. This sequence joins TRBV7-2 and TRBJ2-1, with 7 bases lining up with TRBD1. The J call may be faulty, since TRBJ2-7 better matches the DNA end. The germline gives CDR1 SGHTA, CDR2 FQGNSA. The CDR3 loop spans 14 amino acids. CDR3 amino acids: CASSLEGAYNEQYF. CDR3 sequence (DNA): TGTGCCAGCAGCTTAGAGGGGGCCTACAATGAGCAGTACTTC.

In its sample, this clonotype was seen a few times. This chain connects TRBV12-3 or TRBV12-4 to TRBJ2-5; 11 nucleotides match TRBD1. This CDR3 has 15 residues. J was trimmed by 5 bases and V by 5 bases; bases with no gene match: 7. CDR3 in amino acids: CASSATGTGGETQYF. DNA for the CDR3: TGTGCCAGCAGTGCGACCGGGACAGGGGGGGAGACCCAGTACTTC.

The CDR3 sequence: CASSLVPGLNTEAFF. CDR3 nucleotide sequence: TGTGCCAGCAGCTTAGTTCCGGGCTTGAACACTGAAGCTTTCTTT. V and J are TRBV7-9 and TRBJ1-1, with D unresolved. Germline V gene sequence: CDR1 SEHNR, CDR2 FQNEAQ (reference sequence). Trimming removed 1 base from V and 0 bases from J, with 9 bases in between. This CDR3 has 15 amino acids.

The chain carries TRBV27 and TRBJ2-1; 11 nucleotides agree with TRBD2. Germline trimming cut 5 bases from V and 12 bases from J; bases unmatched to any gene: 6. This CDR3 has 13 amino acids. CDR1 is MNHEY, CDR2 SMNVEV, per germline (reference sequence). This chain's CDR3 is CASSLGLAGGQFF. The DNA for the CDR3 is TGTGCCAGCAGTCTAGGACTAGCGGGCGGGCAGTTCTTC.

This rearrangement joins TRBV3-1 to TRBJ2-1; D call uncertain. Per germline, CDR1 LGHDT and CDR2 YNNKEL (reference sequence). Trimming cost V 8 bases and J 5 bases, with 16 bases left between them. The CDR3 runs 14 residues. In DNA, the CDR3 is TGTGCCAGCGAGGAGAAGGATAGCCACAATGAGCAGTTCTTC. This gives the protein CASEEKDSHNEQFF.

This CDR3 is CASSVDGFYEQYF. The CDR3 nucleotides read TGTGCCAGCAGCGTAGACGGGTTCTACGAGCAGTACTTC. This chain uses TRBV9 with TRBJ2-7, with unresolved D. This CDR3 has 13 residues. Trimming shortened V by 0 bases and J by 3 bases, and 7 bases separated the two germline ends. Germline V gene data show CDR1 as SGDLS and CDR2 as YYNGEE.

The chain has TRBV20-1 and TRBJ1-4; D might be TRBD1 (6 bases). This CDR3 spans 13 amino acids. The V and J ends lost 3 bases and 8 bases respectively, with 13 bases between them. Germline lookup yields CDR1 DFQATT and CDR2 SNEGSKA (reference sequence). CDR3 region: CSASISRGEKLFF. Here the CDR3 DNA reads TGCAGTGCTAGCATCAGCAGGGGAGAAAAACTGTTTTTT.

This chain links TRBV3-1 with TRBJ2-7, with a possible D match to TRBD1 (5 bases). This CDR3 is 17 amino acids long. Germline V gene lookup returns CDR1 LGHDT and CDR2 YNNKEL (reference sequence). V was pared by 0 bases and J by 7 bases, with 22 bases between. Written as DNA, the CDR3 is TGTGCCAGCAGCCAAGATAAGGGGTGGGCGCCTTCCAATGAGCAGTACTTC. Its translation: CASSQDKGWAPSNEQYF.

The chain has TRBV27 and TRBJ1-2; D gene ambiguous. The V gene lost 4 bases and the J gene lost 7 bases, with 16 bases spanning the gap. There are 14 residues in the CDR3. The germline CDR1 and CDR2 sequences are MNHEY and SMNVEV (reference sequence). The CDR3 region is CASSSYGSQPGYTF. The CDR3 coding sequence is TGTGCCAGCAGTTCCTACGGCTCTCAACCTGGCTACACCTTC.

This clonotype came up a few times. The J gene is TRBJ2-1, the V gene TRBV12-3 or TRBV12-4, with D uncertain. CDR3 length: 11 residues. The ends were cut back, 7 bases at V and 5 bases at J, with 6 bases in the middle. CDR3 in amino acids: CASTLDNEQFF. The CDR3 nucleotides read TGTGCCAGCACTCTCGACAATGAGCAGTTCTTC.

V and J are TRBV6-5 and TRBJ1-6; D possibly corresponds to TRBD1 (6 bases). Trimming pared 5 bases from V and 7 bases from J, leaving 15 bases between. Germline V gene sequence: CDR1 MNHEY, CDR2 SVGAGI. There are 15 residues in the CDR3. The CDR3 is CASSVGAGANSPLHF. The CDR3, as DNA: TGTGCCAGCAGTGTGGGGGCAGGGGCGAATTCACCCCTCCACTTT.

The V gene is TRBV20-1, the J gene TRBJ2-3; D is unresolved. Trimming took off 5 bases at V and 2 bases at J, with 11 bases between the two ends. Germline V gene data show CDR1 as DFQATT and CDR2 as SNEGSKA (reference sequence). The CDR3 has 13 residues. CDR3 protein: CSALQKFTDTQYF. DNA of the CDR3: TGCAGTGCTCTTCAGAAGTTCACAGATACGCAGTATTTT.

The V gene is TRBV7-9, the J gene TRBJ2-1; tentatively, D is TRBD1 (6 bases). Trimming cost V 5 bases and J 4 bases, with 15 bases left between them. The germline CDR1 and CDR2 sequences are SEHNR and FQNEAQ (reference sequence). The CDR3 is made up of 15 amino acids. CDR3 coding DNA: TGTGCCAGCAGCCCTAGGGGGATCCTTTACAATGAGCAGTTCTTC. As protein: CASSPRGILYNEQFF.

The chain has TRBV12-3 or TRBV12-4 and TRBJ2-7; 8 bases fit TRBD1. V lost 6 bases, J lost 2 bases, and 9 bases stayed unmatched. This CDR3 is 15 amino acids long. CDR3 coding DNA: TGTGCCAGCAGCCGTCCAACACAGGGGGCCTACGAGCAGTACTTC. It is translated as CASSRPTQGAYEQYF.